The 4 T cell receptor beta chains in this list originate from one sample, sequenced in a study of OX40 agonist ivuxolimab in advanced cancers. Assay used: immunoSEQ multiplex PCR; TCRdb lists only in-frame clones, some missing. The table shows more than 35,000 clones, with roughly 89% occurring only once. Sequencing was performed on CD4+ or CD8+ T cells sorted from blood, taken in a trial of the OX40 agonist ivuxolimab. These receptors were obtained from an adult with an advanced solid tumor such as melanoma, head and neck, liver or kidney cancer.

This chain joins TRBV18 and TRBJ2-5, with D possibly TRBD2 on 6 matching bases. Trimming took off 3 bases at V and 4 bases at J, with 9 bases between the two ends. CDR3 length: 13 amino acids. The germline V gene encodes CDR1 KGHSH and CDR2 LQKENI. Here the CDR3 DNA reads TGTGCCAGCTCACCGACGGAGGGAGAGACCCAGTACTTC. As protein: CASSPTEGETQYF.

The rearrangement joins TRBV19 to TRBJ1-1; D not resolved. Trimming pared 9 bases from V and 0 bases from J, leaving 11 bases between. Germline V CDR1 and CDR2: LNHDA, SQIVND (reference sequence). This CDR3 has 13 residues. The chain's CDR3 is CASSQQMNTEAFF. The CDR3 coding sequence is TGTGCCAGCTCACAGCAGATGAACACTGAAGCTTTCTTT.

Here the CDR3 DNA reads TGCGCCAGCAGCTTGGGACTAACCGGCACAGATACGCAGTATTTT. It codes for CASSLGLTGTDTQYF. This rearrangement joins TRBV5-1 to TRBJ2-3; possible D gene TRBD2, 5 bases. CDR1 is SGHRS and CDR2 is YFSETQ in the germline V gene. V lost 0 bases and J lost 1, with 9 bases in between. The CDR3 has 15 amino acids.

CDR3 in amino acids: CASSMLSGIENEQFF. DNA for the CDR3: TGTGCCAGTAGTATGTTATCGGGGATCGAAAATGAGCAGTTCTTC. The gene calls are TRBV19 and TRBJ2-1; D might be TRBD2 (5 bases). CDR1 LNHDA and CDR2 SQIVND come from the germline V gene (reference sequence). This CDR3 has 15 amino acids. V lost 3 bases to trimming and J lost 7 bases, with 16 bases between them.